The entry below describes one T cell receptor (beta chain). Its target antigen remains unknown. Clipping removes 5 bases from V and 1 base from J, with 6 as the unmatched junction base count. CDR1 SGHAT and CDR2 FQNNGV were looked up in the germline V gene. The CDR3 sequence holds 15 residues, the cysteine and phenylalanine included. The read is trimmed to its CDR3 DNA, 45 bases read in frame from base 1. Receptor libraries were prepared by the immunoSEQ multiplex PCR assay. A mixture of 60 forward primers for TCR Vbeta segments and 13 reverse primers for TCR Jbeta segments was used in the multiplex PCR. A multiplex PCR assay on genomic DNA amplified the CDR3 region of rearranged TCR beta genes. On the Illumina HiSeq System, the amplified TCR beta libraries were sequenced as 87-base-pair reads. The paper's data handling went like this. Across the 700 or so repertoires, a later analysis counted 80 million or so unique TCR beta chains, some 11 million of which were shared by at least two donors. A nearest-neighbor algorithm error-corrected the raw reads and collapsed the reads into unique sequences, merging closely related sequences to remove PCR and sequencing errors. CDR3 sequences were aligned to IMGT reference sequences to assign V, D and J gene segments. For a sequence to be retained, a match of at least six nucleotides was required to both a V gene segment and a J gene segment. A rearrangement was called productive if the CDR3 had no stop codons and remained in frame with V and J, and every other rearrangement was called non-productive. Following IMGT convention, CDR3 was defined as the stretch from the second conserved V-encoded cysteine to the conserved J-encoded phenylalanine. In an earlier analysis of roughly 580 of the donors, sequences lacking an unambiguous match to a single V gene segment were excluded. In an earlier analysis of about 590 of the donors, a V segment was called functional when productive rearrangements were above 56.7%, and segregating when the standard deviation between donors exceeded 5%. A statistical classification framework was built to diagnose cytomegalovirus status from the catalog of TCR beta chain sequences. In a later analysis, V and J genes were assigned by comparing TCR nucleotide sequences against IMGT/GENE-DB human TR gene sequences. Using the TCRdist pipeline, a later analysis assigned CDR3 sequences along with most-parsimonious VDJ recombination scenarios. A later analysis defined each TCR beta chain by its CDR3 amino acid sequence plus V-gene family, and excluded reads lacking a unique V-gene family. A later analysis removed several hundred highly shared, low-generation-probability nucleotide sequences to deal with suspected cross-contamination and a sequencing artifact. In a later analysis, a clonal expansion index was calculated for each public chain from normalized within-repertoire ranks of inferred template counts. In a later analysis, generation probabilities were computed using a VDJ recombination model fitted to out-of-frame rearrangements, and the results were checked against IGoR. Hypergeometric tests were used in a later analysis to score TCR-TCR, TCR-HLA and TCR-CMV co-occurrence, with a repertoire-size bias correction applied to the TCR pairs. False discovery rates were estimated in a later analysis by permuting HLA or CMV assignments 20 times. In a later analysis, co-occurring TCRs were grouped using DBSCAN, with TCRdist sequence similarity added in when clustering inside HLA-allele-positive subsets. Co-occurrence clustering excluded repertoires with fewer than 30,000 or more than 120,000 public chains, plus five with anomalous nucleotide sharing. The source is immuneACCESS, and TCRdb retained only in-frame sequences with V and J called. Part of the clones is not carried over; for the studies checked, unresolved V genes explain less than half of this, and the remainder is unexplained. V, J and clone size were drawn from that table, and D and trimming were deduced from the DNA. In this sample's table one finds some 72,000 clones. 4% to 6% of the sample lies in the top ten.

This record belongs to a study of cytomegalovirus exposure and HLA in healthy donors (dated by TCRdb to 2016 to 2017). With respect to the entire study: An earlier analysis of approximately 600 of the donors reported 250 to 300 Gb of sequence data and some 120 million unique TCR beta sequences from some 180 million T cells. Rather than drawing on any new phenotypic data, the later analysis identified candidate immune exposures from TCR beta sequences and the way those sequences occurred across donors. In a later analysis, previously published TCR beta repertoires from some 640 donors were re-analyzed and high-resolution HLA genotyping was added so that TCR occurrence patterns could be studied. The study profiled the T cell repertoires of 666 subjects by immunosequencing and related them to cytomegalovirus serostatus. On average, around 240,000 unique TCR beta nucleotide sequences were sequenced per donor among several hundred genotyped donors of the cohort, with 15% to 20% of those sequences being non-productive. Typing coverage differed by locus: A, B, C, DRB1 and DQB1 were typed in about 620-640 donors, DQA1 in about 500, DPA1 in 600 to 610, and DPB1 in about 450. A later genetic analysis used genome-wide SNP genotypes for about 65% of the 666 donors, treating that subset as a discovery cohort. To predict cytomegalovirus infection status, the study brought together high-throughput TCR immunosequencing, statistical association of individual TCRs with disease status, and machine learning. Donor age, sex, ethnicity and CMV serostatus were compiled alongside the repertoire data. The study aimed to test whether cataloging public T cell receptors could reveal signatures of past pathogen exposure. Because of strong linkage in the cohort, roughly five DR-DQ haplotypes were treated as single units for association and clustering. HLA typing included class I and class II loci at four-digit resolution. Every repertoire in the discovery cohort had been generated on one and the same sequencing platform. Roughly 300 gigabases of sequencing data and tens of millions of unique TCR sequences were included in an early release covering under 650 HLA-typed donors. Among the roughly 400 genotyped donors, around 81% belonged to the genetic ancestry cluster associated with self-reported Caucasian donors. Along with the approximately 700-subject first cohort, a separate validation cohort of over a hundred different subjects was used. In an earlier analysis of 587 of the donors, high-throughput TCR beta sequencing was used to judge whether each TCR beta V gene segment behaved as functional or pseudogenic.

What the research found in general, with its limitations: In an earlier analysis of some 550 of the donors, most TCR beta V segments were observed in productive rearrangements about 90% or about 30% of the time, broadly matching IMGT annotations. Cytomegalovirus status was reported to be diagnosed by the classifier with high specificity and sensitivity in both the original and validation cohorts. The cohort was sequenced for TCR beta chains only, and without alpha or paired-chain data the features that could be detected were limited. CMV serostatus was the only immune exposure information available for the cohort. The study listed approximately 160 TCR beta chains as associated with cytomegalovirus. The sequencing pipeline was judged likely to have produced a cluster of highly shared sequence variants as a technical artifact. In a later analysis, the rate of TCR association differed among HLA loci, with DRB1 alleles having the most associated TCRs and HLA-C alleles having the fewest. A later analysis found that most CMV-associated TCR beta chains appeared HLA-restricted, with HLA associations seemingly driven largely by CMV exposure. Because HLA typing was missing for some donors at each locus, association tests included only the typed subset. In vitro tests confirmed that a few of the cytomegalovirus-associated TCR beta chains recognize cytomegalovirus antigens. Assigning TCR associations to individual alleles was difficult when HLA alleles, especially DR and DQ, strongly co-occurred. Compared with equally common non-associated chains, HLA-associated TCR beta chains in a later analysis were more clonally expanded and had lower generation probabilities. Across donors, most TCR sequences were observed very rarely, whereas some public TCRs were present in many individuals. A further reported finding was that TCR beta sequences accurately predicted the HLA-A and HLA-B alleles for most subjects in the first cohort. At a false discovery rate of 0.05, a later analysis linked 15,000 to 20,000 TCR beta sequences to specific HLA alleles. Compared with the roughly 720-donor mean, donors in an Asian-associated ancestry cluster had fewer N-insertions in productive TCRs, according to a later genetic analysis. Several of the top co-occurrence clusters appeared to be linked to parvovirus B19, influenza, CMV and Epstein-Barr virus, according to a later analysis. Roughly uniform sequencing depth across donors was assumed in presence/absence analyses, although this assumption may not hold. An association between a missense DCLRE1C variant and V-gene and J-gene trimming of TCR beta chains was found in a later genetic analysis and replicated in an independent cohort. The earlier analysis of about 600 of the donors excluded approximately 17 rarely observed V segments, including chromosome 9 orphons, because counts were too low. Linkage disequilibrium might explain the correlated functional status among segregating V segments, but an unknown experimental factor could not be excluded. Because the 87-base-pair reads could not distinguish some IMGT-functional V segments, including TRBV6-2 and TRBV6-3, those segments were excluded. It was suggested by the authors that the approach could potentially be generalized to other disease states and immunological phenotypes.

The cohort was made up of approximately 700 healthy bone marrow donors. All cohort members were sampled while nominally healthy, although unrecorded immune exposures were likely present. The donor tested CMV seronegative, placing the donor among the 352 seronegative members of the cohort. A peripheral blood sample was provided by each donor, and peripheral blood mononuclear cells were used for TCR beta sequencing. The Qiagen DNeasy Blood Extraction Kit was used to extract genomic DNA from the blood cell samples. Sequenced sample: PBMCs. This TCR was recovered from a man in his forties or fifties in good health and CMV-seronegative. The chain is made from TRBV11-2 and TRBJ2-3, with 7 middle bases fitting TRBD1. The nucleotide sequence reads TGTGCCAGCAGCCCAGACAGGGTCGGCACAGATACGCAGTATTTT. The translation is CASSPDRVGTDTQYF. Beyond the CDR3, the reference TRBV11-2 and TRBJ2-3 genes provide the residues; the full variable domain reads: EAGVAQSPRYKIIEKRQSVAFWCNPISGHATLYWYQQILGQGPKLLIQFQNNGVVDDSQLPKDRFSAERLKGVDSTLKIQPAKLEDSAVYLCASSPDRVGTDTQYFGPGTRLTVL.